The 27 T cell receptor beta chains below all came from one sample that was sequenced in a study of early T cells in non-severe SARS-CoV-2 infection (dated by TCRdb to about 2021). The library was built by means of 5' RACE. Data came from a NextSeq 500. TCRdb applied fastp at Q25 and MiXCR to the public reads, then kept only in-frame beta chains. Rows are combined by CDR3 protein, so each entry shows the most common genes and DNA. Recorded for this sample are 80,000 or so distinct CDR3 sequences; roughly an eighth of them occurred a single time. The ten largest clones take up around 3% of the sample. Sequencing was carried out using whole blood. The receptors originated from an adult who was a healthcare worker with PCR-confirmed SARS-CoV-2 infection or an uninfected control (not recorded which).

The V call is TRBV11-2, the J call TRBJ2-1, with D possibly matching TRBD1 (5 bases). Germline CDR1 is SGHAT and CDR2 is FQNNGV. This CDR3 region has 18 residues. Trimming cost V 3 bases and J 2 bases, with 20 bases left between them. The CDR3 DNA follows: TGTGCCAGCAGCTTTTCCTCGTGGCAGGGAAAGACCTACAATGAGCAGTTCTTC. This encodes CASSFSSWQGKTYNEQFF.

The chain combines TRBV28 with TRBJ2-7, with TRBD1 as a possible D gene (5 bases). Trimming took off 3 bases at V and 2 bases at J, with 11 bases between the two ends. The CDR3 covers 14 residues. Germline loops: CDR1 MDHEN, CDR2 SYDVKM. CDR3: CASSFRGRAYEQYF. The CDR3 coding sequence is TGTGCCAGCAGTTTTAGAGGCAGGGCCTACGAGCAGTACTTC.

This clonotype was counted a few times. The chain joins TRBV20-1 to TRBJ1-5; 9 bases map to TRBD1. This CDR3 region has 13 residues. Germline values: CDR1 DFQATT, CDR2 SNEGSKA (reference sequence). Losses at the gene ends were 6 bases for V and 4 bases for J; bases not matched to a gene: 4. The CDR3 protein is CSALGQGNQPQHF. CDR3 bases: TGCAGTGCACTCGGACAGGGGAATCAGCCCCAGCATTTT.

This clonotype was seen a few times. The V gene is TRBV10-3, the J gene TRBJ1-3; maybe TRBD1 (5 bases). The germline V and J ends were trimmed by 6 bases and 3 bases, with 9 bases remaining between them. Germline V gives CDR1 ENHRY, CDR2 SYGVKD. This CDR3 has 13 amino acids. CDR3 sequence reads: CAISGDVGNTIYF. CDR3 nucleotides: TGTGCCATCAGCGGGGACGTTGGAAACACCATATATTTT.

The V call is TRBV5-1, the J call TRBJ2-2, with 11 bases that match TRBD1. CDR3 length equals 16 residues. The germline gives CDR1 SGHRS, CDR2 YFSETQ. V dropped 4 bases and J dropped 4; count of bases not matched to a gene: 6. CDR3 sequence reads: CASSPWTGGITGELFF. CDR3 bases: TGCGCCAGCAGCCCGTGGACAGGGGGCATCACCGGGGAGCTGTTTTTT.

The rearrangement joins TRBV5-6 to TRBJ2-2, with 11 bases lining up with TRBD2. Trimming took 1 base from V and 1 from J; bases not matched to a gene: 6. CDR3 length: 18 residues. The germline CDR1 and CDR2 sequences are SGHDT and YYEEEE. The CDR3 is CASSLTSGSALNTGELFF. CDR3 nucleotide sequence: TGTGCCAGCAGCTTGACTAGCGGGAGCGCCCTGAACACCGGGGAGCTGTTTTTT.

The chain employs TRBV7-6 and TRBJ1-4; a possible D gene is TRBD1 (6 bases). The germline V and J ends were trimmed by 5 bases and 7 bases, with 11 bases remaining between them. The CDR3 consists of 13 residues. CDR1 and CDR2 from the germline V gene are SGHVS and FNYEAQ. For the CDR3, the DNA is TGTGCCAGCAGCCTCGACAGGACTGAAAAACTGTTTTTT. Translation: CASSLDRTEKLFF.

V usage is TRBV20-1 and J usage is TRBJ1-2; D is unclear. The CDR3 consists of 15 residues. Trimming stripped 0 bases from V and 4 bases from J, with 15 bases between. Germline V gene sequence: CDR1 DFQATT, CDR2 SNEGSKA (reference sequence). CDR3: CSARDEAAVCYGYTF. DNA for the CDR3: TGCAGTGCTAGAGATGAGGCAGCCGTATGCTATGGCTACACCTTC.

This clonotype has only a few counts. The V gene is TRBV5-5, the J gene TRBJ2-1, with D perhaps TRBD1 (5 bases). V gave up 1 base and J gave up 10 bases, with 15 bases separating them. In germline, CDR1 is SGHKS, CDR2 YYEKEE (reference sequence). This CDR3 is 14 amino acids long. The CDR3 reads CASSLRQGLSEQFF. The CDR3 DNA reads TGTGCCAGCAGCTTGAGGCAGGGCCTTTCGGAGCAGTTCTTC.

With regard to this clonotype: A much larger clone is a single base away; this may be a read error. V usage is TRBV5-1 and J usage is TRBJ2-5, with D maybe TRBD1 (6 bases). The V gene's germline CDR1 is SGHRS and CDR2 YFSETQ. The CDR3 is 15 amino acids. DNA of the CDR3: TGCGCCAGCAGCTTCTCCAGGGGCTACCAAGAGTCCCAGTACTTC. Protein product: CASSFSRGYQESQYF.

This clonotype was counted at least ten times. The chain joins TRBV7-2 to TRBJ2-7, with D maybe TRBD1 (6 bases). The CDR3 consists of 15 residues. Germline V gives CDR1 SGHTA, CDR2 FQGNSA. V was shortened by 5 bases and J by 0 bases, with 14 bases between the two germline ends. CDR3 sequence reads: CASSLQQGSSYEQYF. In DNA form, the CDR3 reads TGTGCCAGCAGCCTCCAACAGGGATCCTCCTACGAGCAGTACTTC.

This rearrangement joins TRBV20-1 to TRBJ2-3; TRBD2 agrees at 15 bases. Trimming removed 5 bases from V and 2 bases from J; junction bases left unmatched: 2. The CDR3 sequence is 15 residues long. Germline CDR1 is DFQATT and CDR2 is SNEGSKA (reference sequence). The CDR3 protein is CSAWTSGGATDTQYF. The CDR3 DNA sequence: TGCAGTGCTTGGACTAGCGGGGGGGCCACAGATACGCAGTATTTT.

In its sample, this clonotype was seen a few times. This chain connects TRBV30 to TRBJ2-7, with a tentative D call TRBD2 (5 bases). The germline V gene encodes CDR1 GTSNPN and CDR2 SVGIG (reference sequence). The V end was cut by 6 bases, the J end by 0 bases, with 9 bases between. The length of the CDR3 is 12 residues. CDR3 coding DNA: TGTGCCTGTACTAGTTCCTCCTACGAGCAGTACTTC. Translated, it gives CACTSSSYEQYF.

V gene TRBV2 combines with J gene TRBJ2-2; maybe TRBD2 (6 bases). Germline CDR1 reads SNHLY; CDR2 reads FYNNEI. Trimming took 8 bases from V and 2 from J, leaving 9 bases between them. This CDR3 contains 13 residues. The CDR3 DNA sequence: TGTGCCAGCCGGCGGGAAAACACCGGGGAGCTGTTTTTT. Its translation: CASRRENTGELFF.

Note on this clonotype: Relative to the germline gene, one junction end is altered; a read error may explain this. The J gene is TRBJ2-1, the V gene TRBV6-1, with 11 bases lining up with TRBD2. This CDR3 has 15 amino acids. In germline, CDR1 is MNHNS, CDR2 SASEGT. This chain's CDR3 is CASRGTSGSYDEQFF. The CDR3 coding sequence is TGTGCCAGCAGGGGGACTAGCGGATCCTACGATGAGCAGTTCTTC.

The chain couples TRBV18 to TRBJ1-2; tentatively, D is TRBD1 (5 bases). V was cut by 3 bases and J by 5 bases, with 16 bases left in between. Germline V gene data show CDR1 as KGHSH and CDR2 as LQKENI. The CDR3 has 15 residues. The CDR3 loop reads CASSPGQGAWYGYTF. The CDR3 DNA sequence: TGTGCCAGCTCACCGGGGCAGGGCGCGTGGTATGGCTACACCTTC.

This clonotype was seen at least ten times. In DNA, the CDR3 is TGTGCCAGCAGTTTTTATCAGACAGATGAAGCTTTCTTT. The encoded protein is CASSFYQTDEAFF. The chain is built from TRBV27 and TRBJ1-1; the D gene is possibly TRBD1 (5 bases). The germline gives CDR1 MNHEY, CDR2 SMNVEV (reference sequence). CDR3 length: 13 residues. Trimming cost V 3 bases and J 7 bases, with 12 bases left between them.

This clonotype occurred a few times. CDR3 DNA sequence: TGCAGTGCTTCTCCGGGACTAGCGGGAGCTTTGCAGTACTTC. Protein: CSASPGLAGALQYF. The chain links TRBV20-1 to TRBJ2-7, with 14 bases matching TRBD2. The trim removed 5 bases at V and 9 bases at J, leaving 9 bases unmatched. This CDR3 contains 14 residues. Germline V gene sequence: CDR1 DFQATT, CDR2 SNEGSKA (reference sequence).

The chain is built from TRBV5-1 and TRBJ2-3, with TRBD2 identical over 10 bases. J gave up 0 bases and V 1 base, and 8 bases lay outside the gene matches. The CDR3 extends over 18 amino acids. Germline CDR1 SGHRS, CDR2 YFSETQ. For the CDR3, the DNA is TGCGCCAGCAGCTTGCCTAGCGGGAGCCCCGGGAGCACAGATACGCAGTATTTT. This encodes CASSLPSGSPGSTDTQYF.

The chain combines TRBV11-2 with TRBJ2-3, with TRBD1 identical over 7 bases. The CDR3 extends over 13 amino acids. J gave up 5 bases and V 2 bases, and 1 base lay outside the gene matches. Germline CDR1 SGHAT, CDR2 FQNNGV. The CDR3 protein is CASSLNRGDTQYF. The DNA of the CDR3 is TGTGCCAGCAGCTTAAACAGGGGAGATACGCAGTATTTT.

The rearrangement joins TRBV19 to TRBJ2-5; either TRBD1 or TRBD2 may supply D (5 bases each). This CDR3 contains 15 residues. Trimming took off 3 bases at V and 5 bases at J, with 16 bases between the two ends. In germline, CDR1 is LNHDA, CDR2 SQIVND (reference sequence). CDR3 sequence: CASSISQGGGETQYF. CDR3 bases: TGTGCCAGTAGTATCAGCCAGGGCGGCGGGGAGACCCAGTACTTC.

This clonotype was picked up many times. The gene calls are TRBV28 and TRBJ2-1; 12 nucleotides match TRBD2. The CDR3 totals 15 residues. Germline V gene data show CDR1 as MDHEN and CDR2 as SYDVKM. J was trimmed by 12 bases and V by 4 bases; bases with no gene match: 10. This CDR3 reads CASSSGLAGKIGQFF. The CDR3 nucleotides are TGTGCCAGCAGTTCTGGACTAGCGGGAAAAATAGGGCAGTTCTTC.

This clonotype has only a few counts. The J gene is TRBJ1-6, the V gene TRBV6-5; D is unresolved. CDR1 MNHEY and CDR2 SVGAGI come from the germline V gene. Trimming removed 6 bases at V and 6 bases at J, with 12 bases between. The CDR3 length is 14 residues. The CDR3 spells CASSIRELNSPLHF. The CDR3 nucleotides are TGTGCCAGCAGCATCCGGGAGCTTAATTCACCCCTCCACTTT.

This clonotype occurred a few times. The V call is TRBV10-3, the J call TRBJ2-3, with 9 nucleotides matching TRBD2. CDR1 ENHRY and CDR2 SYGVKD come from the germline V gene. CDR3 length: 16 amino acids. The J segment lost 2 bases and the V segment lost 2 bases, leaving 5 bases of the junction unmatched. DNA for the CDR3: TGTGCCATCAGTGAGGGTAGCGGGGGCGTCACAGATACGCAGTATTTT. Its protein product is CAISEGSGGVTDTQYF.

This clonotype has just a few counts. This sequence joins TRBV29-1 and TRBJ2-3, with 13 bases fitting TRBD2. The CDR3 length is 17 residues. CDR1 is SQVTM and CDR2 is ANQGSEA in the germline V gene. V shed 7 bases and J 0 bases; nucleotides not matched to a gene: 10. CDR3 nucleotide sequence: TGCAGCGCCTTGCCGGGACTAGCGGGACCGAGCACAGATACGCAGTATTTT. This encodes CSALPGLAGPSTDTQYF.

The gene calls are TRBV30 and TRBJ2-6, with 7 bases fitting TRBD1. This CDR3 has 15 amino acids. Per the germline V gene, CDR1 is GTSNPN and CDR2 is SVGIG (reference sequence). V dropped 5 bases and J dropped 2; count of bases not matched to a gene: 6. The CDR3 region is CAWVAQGAGANVLTF. The CDR3 bases are TGTGCCTGGGTTGCGCAGGGGGCTGGGGCCAACGTCCTGACTTTC.

The rearrangement joins TRBV7-3 to TRBJ2-1; D uncertain. Trimming removed 4 bases at V and 3 bases at J, with 7 bases between. The germline gives CDR1 SGHTA, CDR2 FQGTGA. This CDR3 has 13 residues. This CDR3 is CASSWQSYNEQFF. DNA of the CDR3: TGTGCCAGCAGCTGGCAGAGCTACAATGAGCAGTTCTTC. The variable domain in full, completed from reference TRBV7-3 and TRBJ2-1, reads GAGVSQTPSNKVTEKGKYVELRCDPISGHTALYWYRQSLGQGPEFLIYFQGTGAADDSGLPNDRFFAVRPEGSVSTLKIQRTERGDSAVYLCASSWQSYNEQFFGPGTRLTVL.